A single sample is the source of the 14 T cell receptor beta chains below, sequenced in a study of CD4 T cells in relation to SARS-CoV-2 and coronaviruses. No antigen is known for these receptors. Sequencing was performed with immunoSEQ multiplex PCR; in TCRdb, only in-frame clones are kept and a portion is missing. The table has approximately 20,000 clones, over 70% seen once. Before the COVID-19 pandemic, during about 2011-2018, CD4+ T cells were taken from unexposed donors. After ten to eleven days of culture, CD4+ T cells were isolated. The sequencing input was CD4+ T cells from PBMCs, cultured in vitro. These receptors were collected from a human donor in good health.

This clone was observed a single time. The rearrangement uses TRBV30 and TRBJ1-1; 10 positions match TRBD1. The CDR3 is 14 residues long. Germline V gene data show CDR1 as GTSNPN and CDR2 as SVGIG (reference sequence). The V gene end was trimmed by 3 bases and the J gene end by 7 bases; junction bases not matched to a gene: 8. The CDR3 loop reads CAWSQDRGRNEAFF. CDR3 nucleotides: TGTGCCTGGAGCCAAGACAGGGGGCGGAATGAAGCTTTCTTT.

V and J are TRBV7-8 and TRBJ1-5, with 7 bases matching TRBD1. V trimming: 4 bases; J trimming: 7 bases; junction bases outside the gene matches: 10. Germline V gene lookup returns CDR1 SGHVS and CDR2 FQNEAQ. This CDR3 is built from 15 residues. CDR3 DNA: TGTGCCAGCAGCTCAACGACAGGGTCAGGCCAGCCCCAGCATTTT. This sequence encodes CASSSTTGSGQPQHF.

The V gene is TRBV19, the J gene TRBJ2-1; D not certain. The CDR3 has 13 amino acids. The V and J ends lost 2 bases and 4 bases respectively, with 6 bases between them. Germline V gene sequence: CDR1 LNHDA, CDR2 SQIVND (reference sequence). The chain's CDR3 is CASSIPEYNEQFF. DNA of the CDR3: TGTGCCAGTAGTATACCTGAGTACAATGAGCAGTTCTTC.

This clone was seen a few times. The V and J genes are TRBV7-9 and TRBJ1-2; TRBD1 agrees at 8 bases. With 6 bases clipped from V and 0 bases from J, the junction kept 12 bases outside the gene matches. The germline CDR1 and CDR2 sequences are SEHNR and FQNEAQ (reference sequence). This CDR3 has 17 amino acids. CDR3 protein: CASSRTGTGASNYGYTF. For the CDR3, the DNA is TGTGCCAGCAGTCGAACCGGGACAGGAGCCTCTAACTATGGCTACACCTTC.

CDR3 DNA: TGTGCCAGCAGTTCCCGACCGATTCTGTCTGTTGGGGCCAACGTCCTGACTTTC. Protein sequence: CASSSRPILSVGANVLTF. The rearrangement joins TRBV27 to TRBJ2-6; D is undetermined. The germline CDR1 and CDR2 sequences are MNHEY and SMNVEV (reference sequence). V was trimmed by 4 bases and J by 3 bases, leaving 19 bases between them. This CDR3 is 18 amino acids long.

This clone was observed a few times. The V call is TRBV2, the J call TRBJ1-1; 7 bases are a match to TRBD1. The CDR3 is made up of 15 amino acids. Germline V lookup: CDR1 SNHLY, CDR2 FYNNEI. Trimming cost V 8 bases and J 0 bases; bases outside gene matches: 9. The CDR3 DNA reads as TGTGCCAGCTACGCTACGACAGGGCTGAACACTGAAGCTTTCTTT. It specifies CASYATTGLNTEAFF. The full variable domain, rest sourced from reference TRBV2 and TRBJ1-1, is EPEVTQTPSHQVTQMGQEVILRCVPISNHLYFYWYRQILGQKVEFLVSFYNNEISEKSEIFDDQFSVERPDGSNFTLKIRSTKLEDSAMYFCASYATTGLNTEAFFGQGTRLTVV.

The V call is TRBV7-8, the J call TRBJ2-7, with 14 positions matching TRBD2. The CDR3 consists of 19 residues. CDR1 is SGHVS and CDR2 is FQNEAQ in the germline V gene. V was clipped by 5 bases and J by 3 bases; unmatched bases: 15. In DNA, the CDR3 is TGTGCCAGCAGCAAAGAGGTGACTAGCGGGAGGGCCGCCGGCTACGAGCAGTACTTC. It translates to CASSKEVTSGRAAGYEQYF.

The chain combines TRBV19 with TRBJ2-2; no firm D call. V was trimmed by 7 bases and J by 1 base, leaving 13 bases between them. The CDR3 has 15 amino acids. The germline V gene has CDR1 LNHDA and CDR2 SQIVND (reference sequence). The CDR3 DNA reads TGTGCCAGTACCCAGCAAAGTCTGAACACCGGGGAGCTGTTTTTT. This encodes CASTQQSLNTGELFF.

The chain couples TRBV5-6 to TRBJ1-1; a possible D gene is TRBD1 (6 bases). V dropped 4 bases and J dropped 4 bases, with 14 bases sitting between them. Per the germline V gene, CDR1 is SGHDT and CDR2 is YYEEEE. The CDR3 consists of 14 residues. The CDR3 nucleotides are TGTGCCAGCAGCCTAGGACAGCCGAGCACTGAAGCTTTCTTT. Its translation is CASSLGQPSTEAFF.

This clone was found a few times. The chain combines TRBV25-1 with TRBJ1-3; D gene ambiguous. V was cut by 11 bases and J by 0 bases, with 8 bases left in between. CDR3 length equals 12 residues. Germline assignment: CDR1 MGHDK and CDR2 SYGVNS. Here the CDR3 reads CAYSDSGNTIYF. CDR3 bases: TGTGCCTACTCAGACTCTGGAAACACCATATATTTT. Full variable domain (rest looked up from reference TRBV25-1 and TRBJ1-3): EADIYQTPRYLVIGTGKKITLECSQTMGHDKMYWYQQDPGMELHLIHYSYGVNSTEKGDLSSESTVSRIRTEHFPLTLESARPSHTSQYLCAYSDSGNTIYFGEGSWLTVV.

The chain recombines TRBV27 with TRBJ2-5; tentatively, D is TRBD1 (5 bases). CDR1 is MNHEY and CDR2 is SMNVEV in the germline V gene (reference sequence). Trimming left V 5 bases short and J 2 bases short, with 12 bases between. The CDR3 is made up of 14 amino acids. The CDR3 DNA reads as TGTGCCAGCAGTCGCGACAGCCTTCAAGAGACCCAGTACTTC. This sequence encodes CASSRDSLQETQYF.

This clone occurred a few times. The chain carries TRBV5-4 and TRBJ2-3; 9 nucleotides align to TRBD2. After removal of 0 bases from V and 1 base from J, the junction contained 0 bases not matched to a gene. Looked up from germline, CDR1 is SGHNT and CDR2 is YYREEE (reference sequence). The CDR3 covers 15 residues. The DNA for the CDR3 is TGTGCCAGCAGCTTGGGACTAGCGGGCACAGATACGCAGTATTTT. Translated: CASSLGLAGTDTQYF.

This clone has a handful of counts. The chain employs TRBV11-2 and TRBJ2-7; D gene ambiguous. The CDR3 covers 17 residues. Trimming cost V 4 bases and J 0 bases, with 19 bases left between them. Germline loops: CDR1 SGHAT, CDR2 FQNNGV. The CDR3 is CASSSISRIGPSYEQYF. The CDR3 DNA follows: TGTGCCAGCAGCTCGATCTCAAGAATCGGCCCCTCCTACGAGCAGTACTTC.

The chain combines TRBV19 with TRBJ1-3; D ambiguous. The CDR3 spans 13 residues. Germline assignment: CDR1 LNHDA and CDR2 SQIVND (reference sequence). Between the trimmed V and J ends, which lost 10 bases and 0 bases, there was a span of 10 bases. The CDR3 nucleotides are TGTGCCACCGAAGGAGACTCTGGAAACACCATATATTTT. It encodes CATEGDSGNTIYF.